These T cell receptor beta chains were read from a single sample in a study of glioma-infiltrating T cells after dendritic cell vaccination. Clones were sequenced by immunoSEQ multiplex PCR, and TCRdb holds only the in-frame ones, with some missing. There are about 38,000 clones in the sample; around 80% occur only once, and 7.8% lies in the top ten. This material consisted of blood, taken before dendritic cell vaccination. The receptors were sampled from a human donor with glioblastoma. CDR3s include the opening cysteine and the closing phenylalanine or tryptophan. A D gene is named only where the DNA matches it firmly. Only part of the rows carry a size: once, few, many, or a class if the clone is expanded.

d_gene	abundance	v_gene	j_gene	CDR3nt	CDR3aa
NA	few	TRBV18	TRBJ1-1	TGTGCCAGCTCACCTGGGGACTTGAACACTGAAGCTTTCTTT	CASSPGDLNTEAFF
NA	NA	TRBV29-1	TRBJ1-2	TGCAGCGTTGGGGGAGACTATGGCTACACCTTC	CSVGGDYGYTF
TRBD1	NA	TRBV7-2	TRBJ1-2	TGTGCCAGCAGCTCGACCCCCCCGACAGGGAACTATGGCTACACCTTC	CASSSTPPTGNYGYTF
NA	NA	TRBV4-2	TRBJ1-1	TGTGCCAGCAGCCCGTACTCGAGAGGGACTGAAGCTTTCTTT	CASSPYSRGTEAFF
NA	NA	TRBV28	TRBJ1-5	TGTGCCAGCAGTTTTTATCGGGGAGGTAGCAATCAGCCCCAGCATTTT	CASSFYRGGSNQPQHF
TRBD1	NA	TRBV7-9	TRBJ2-7	TGTGCCAGCAGCTTAGTGTACAGGGGTTCCTACGAGCAGTACTTC	CASSLVYRGSYEQYF
NA	NA	TRBV7-2	TRBJ2-3	TGTGCCAGCAGCTTAGCCAGGGTTGCAGATACGCAGTATTTT	CASSLARVADTQYF
NA	NA	TRBV21-1	TRBJ2-4	TGTGCCAGCAGCAAAGTTTTTAGCGGCTCACAAAACATTCAGTACTTC	CASSKVFSGSQNIQYF
NA	NA	TRBV6-5	TRBJ2-3	TGTGCCAGCAGTTACGGGGGGGGCGTAGATACGCAGTATTTT	CASSYGGGVDTQYF
TRBD2	NA	TRBV9	TRBJ2-3	TGTGCCAGCAGCGTAGTAGGGAGCGGGATCACAGATACGCAGTATTTT	CASSVVGSGITDTQYF
NA	NA	TRBV2	TRBJ1-6	TGTGCCAGCATGCGCCTCGACAGTTCACCCCTCCACTTT	CASMRLDSSPLHF
NA	once	TRBV19	TRBJ2-3	TGTGCCAGTAGTATCTACACAGATACGCAGTATTTT	CASSIYTDTQYF
TRBD1	NA	TRBV11-2	TRBJ1-2	TGTGCCAGCAGCTTAGATTTATCGGGACAGGGAGGTGGCTACACCTTC	CASSLDLSGQGGGYTF
NA	NA	TRBV2	TRBJ2-3	TGTGCCAGCAGTGAAGCGCTAGGCGGGGTCTCTGATACGCAGTATTTT	CASSEALGGVSDTQYF
NA	once	TRBV7-2	TRBJ1-5	TGTGCCAGCAGCTTAGTTGAAGGGGGTACCAATCAGCCCCAGCATTTT	CASSLVEGGTNQPQHF
TRBD1	NA	TRBV5-4	TRBJ2-1	TGTGCCAGCAGCTGGGGGACAGTCAATGAGCAGTTCTTC	CASSWGTVNEQFF
NA	NA	TRBV29-1	TRBJ1-2	TGCAGCGTTTTGGGAGGGCTTGGCTACACCTTC	CSVLGGLGYTF
NA	many	TRBV4-2	TRBJ2-3	TGTGCCAGCAGCCAAGTTGATCAGGGGACATTCACAGATACGCAGTATTTT	CASSQVDQGTFTDTQYF